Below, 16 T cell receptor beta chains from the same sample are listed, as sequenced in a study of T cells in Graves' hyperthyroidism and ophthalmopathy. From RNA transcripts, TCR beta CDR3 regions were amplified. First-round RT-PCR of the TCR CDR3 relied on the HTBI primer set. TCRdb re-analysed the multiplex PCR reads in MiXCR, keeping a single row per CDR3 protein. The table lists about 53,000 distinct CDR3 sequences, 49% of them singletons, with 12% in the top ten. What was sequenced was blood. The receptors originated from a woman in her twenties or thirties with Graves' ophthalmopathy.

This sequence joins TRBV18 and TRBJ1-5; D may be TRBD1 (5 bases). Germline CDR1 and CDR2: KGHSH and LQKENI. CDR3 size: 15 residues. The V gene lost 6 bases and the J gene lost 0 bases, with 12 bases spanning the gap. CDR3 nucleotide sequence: TGTGCCAGCTCCCCGGGACCGAATAGCAATCAGCCCCAGCATTTT. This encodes CASSPGPNSNQPQHF.

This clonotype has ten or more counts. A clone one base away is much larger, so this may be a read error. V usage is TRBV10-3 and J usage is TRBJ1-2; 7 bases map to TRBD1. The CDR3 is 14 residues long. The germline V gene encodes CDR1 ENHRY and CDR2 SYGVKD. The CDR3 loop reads CAISTKDRAYGCTF. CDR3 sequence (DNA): TGTGCCATCAGTACGAAAGACAGGGCCTATGGCTGCACCTTC.

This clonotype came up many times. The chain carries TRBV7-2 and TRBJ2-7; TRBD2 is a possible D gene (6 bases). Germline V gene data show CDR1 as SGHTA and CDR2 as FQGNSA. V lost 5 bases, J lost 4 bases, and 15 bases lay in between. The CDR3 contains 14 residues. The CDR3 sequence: CASSGTRTSYEQYF. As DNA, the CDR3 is TGTGCCAGCAGCGGGACTCGTACCTCTTACGAGCAGTACTTC.

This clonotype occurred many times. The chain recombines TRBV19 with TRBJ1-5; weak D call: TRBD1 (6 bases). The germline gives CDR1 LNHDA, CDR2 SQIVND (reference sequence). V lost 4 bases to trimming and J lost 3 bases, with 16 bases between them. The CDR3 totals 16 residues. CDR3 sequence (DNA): TGTGCCAGTAGTACAATGGACAGAGGATACAATCAGCCCCAGCATTTT. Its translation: CASSTMDRGYNQPQHF.

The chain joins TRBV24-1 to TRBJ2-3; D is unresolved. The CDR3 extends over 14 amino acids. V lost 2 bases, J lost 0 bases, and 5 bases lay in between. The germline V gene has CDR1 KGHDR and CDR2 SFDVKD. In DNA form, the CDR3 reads TGTGCCACCAGTGATTCCAGAAGCACAGATACGCAGTATTTT. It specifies CATSDSRSTDTQYF.

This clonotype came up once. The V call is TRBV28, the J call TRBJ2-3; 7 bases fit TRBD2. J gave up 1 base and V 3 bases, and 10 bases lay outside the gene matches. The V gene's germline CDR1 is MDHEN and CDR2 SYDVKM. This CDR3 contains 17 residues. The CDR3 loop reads CASSFLADPKRTDTQYF. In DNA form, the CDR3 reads TGTGCCAGCAGTTTCCTAGCGGACCCCAAGCGCACAGATACGCAGTATTTT. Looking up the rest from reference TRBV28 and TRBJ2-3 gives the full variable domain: DVKVTQSSRYLVKRTGEKVFLECVQDMDHENMFWYRQDPGLGLRLIYFSYDVKMKEKGDIPEGYSVSREKKERFSLILESASTNQTSMYLCASSFLADPKRTDTQYFGPGTRLTVL.

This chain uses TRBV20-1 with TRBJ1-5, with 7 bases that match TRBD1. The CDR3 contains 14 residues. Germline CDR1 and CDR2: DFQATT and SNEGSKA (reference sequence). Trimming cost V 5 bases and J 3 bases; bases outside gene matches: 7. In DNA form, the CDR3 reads TGCAGTGCTTTCCCGACAGGGAACAATCAGCCCCAGCATTTT. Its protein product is CSAFPTGNNQPQHF.

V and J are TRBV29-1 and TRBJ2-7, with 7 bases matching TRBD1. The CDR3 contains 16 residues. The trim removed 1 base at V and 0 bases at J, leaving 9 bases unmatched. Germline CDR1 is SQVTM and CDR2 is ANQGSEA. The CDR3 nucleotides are TGCAGCGTTGAAGTTTTCCGGACAGGTACCTCCTACGAGCAGTACTTC. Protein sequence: CSVEVFRTGTSYEQYF.

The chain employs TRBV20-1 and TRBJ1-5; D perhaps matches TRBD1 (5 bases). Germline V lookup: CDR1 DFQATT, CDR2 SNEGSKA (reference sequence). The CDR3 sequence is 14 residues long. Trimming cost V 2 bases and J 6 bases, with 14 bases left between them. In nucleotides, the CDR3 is TGCAGTGCTAGAACGGCGGGGGATGCTCAGCCCCAGCATTTT. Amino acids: CSARTAGDAQPQHF.

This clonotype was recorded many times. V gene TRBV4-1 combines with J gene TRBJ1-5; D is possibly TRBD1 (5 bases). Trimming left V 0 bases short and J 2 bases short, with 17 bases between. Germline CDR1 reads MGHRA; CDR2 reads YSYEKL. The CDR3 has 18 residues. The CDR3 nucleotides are TGCGCCAGCAGCCAAGATATGGGGGTAAGGTTTCGCAATCAGCCCCAGCATTTT. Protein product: CASSQDMGVRFRNQPQHF.

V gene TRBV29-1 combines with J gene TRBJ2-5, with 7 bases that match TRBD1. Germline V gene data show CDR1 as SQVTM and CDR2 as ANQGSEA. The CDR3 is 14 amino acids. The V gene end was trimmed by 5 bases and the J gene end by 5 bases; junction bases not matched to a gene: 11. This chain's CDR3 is CSVKNTGQIETQYF. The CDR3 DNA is TGCAGCGTTAAAAACACGGGACAGATCGAGACCCAGTACTTC.

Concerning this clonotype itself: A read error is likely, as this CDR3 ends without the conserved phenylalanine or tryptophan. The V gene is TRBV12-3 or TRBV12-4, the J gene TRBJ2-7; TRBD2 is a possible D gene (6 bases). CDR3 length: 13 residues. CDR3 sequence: CASSFRGSAEQYL. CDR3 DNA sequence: TGCGCCAGCAGTTTTCGGGGGTCGGCGGAGCAGTACCTC.

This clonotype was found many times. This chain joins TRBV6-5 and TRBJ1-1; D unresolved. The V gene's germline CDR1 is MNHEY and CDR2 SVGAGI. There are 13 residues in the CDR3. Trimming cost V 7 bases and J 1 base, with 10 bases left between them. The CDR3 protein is CASTPSTNTEAFF. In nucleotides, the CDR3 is TGTGCCAGCACCCCCAGTACGAACACTGAAGCTTTCTTT.

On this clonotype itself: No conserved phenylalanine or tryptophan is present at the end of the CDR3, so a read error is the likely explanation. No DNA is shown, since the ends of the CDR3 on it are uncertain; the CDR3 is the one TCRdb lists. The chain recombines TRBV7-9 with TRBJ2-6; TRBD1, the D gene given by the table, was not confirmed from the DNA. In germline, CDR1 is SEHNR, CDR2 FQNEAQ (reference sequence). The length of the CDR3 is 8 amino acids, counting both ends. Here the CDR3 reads CASSLANR.

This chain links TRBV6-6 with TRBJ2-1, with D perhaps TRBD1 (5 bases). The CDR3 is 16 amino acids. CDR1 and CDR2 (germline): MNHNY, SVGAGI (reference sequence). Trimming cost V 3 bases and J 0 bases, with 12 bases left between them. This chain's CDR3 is CASSYTGAGSYNEQFF. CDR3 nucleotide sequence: TGTGCCAGCAGTTATACAGGCGCTGGCTCCTACAATGAGCAGTTCTTC.

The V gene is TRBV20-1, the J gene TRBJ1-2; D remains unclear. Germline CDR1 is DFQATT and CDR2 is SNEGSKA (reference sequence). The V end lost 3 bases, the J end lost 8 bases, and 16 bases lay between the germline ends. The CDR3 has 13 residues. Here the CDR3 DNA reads TGCAGTGCTAGGAATCCTGTGGGCTTGGGCTACACCTTC. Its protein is CSARNPVGLGYTF.